The clone carrying this T cell receptor beta chain was observed a handful of times. Antigen: not known. The entry originates in a study of vaccination and CD4 T cells after COVID-19. Across the study: Comprising six males and four females, the convalescent participants counted two Hispanic individuals among them. The post-COVID samples were taken a median approximately 14 weeks after diagnosis, anywhere from 35 to 161.

The V end lost 2 bases, the J end lost 3 bases, and 10 bases lay between the germline ends. The germline gives CDR1 MGHDK, CDR2 SYGVNS. This CDR3 contains 14 residues. As to treatment: approximately 9-day PBMC culture with coronavirus spike peptide pools or control peptides (ViraFEST assay). CD4+ T cells that had been cultured provided DNA sequenced with the Oncomine TCR Beta short-read assay. Cultured CD4+ T cells were the source of extracted genomic DNA. TCRdb processed the PCR reads anew with MiXCR; each CDR3 protein has one entry. The data hold 11,000 to 15,000 distinct CDR3 sequences, with about 35% observed a single time.

The V call is TRBV25-1, the J call TRBJ1-2, with D perhaps matching TRBD1 (5 bases). The receptor's source is a human donor with COVID-19. The material sequenced was cultured CD4+ T cells from blood. The CDR3 DNA reads TGTGCCAGCAGTGAACGACAGTCTCACTATGGCTACACCTTC. Translated: CASSERQSHYGYTF.